The text below deals with one T cell receptor (beta chain). Assay used: immunoSEQ multiplex PCR; TCRdb lists only in-frame clones, some missing. The top ten clones hold about 4% of a sample with fewer than 2,000 clones, 85% to 95% of them seen once. The sample originates from a study of brain metastases from non-small cell lung cancer. Germline CDR1 is KGHSH and CDR2 is LQKENI. The V and J ends lost 5 bases and 2 bases respectively, with 12 bases between them. The CDR3 consists of 14 residues. This rearrangement joins TRBV18 to TRBJ1-2; unclear D gene. Sequenced input: tissue from a brain metastasis. The sequence derives from a donor aged 40 or over with non-small cell lung cancer. In DNA form, the CDR3 reads TGTGCCAGCTCAGGGCTCCACGGGAACTATGGCTACACCTTC. It translates to CASSGLHGNYGYTF. Together with reference TRBV18 and TRBJ1-2, the CDR3 gives the full variable domain: NAGVMQNPRHLVRRRGQEARLRCSPMKGHSHVYWYRQLPEEGLKFMVYLQKENIIDESGMPKERFSAEFPKEGPSILRIQQVVRGDSAAYFCASSGLHGNYGYTFGSGTRLTVV.